This is a list of T cell receptor beta chains from one sample in a study of Graves' ophthalmopathy and Graves' hyperthyroidism. TCRdb processed the multiplex PCR reads anew with MiXCR; each CDR3 protein has one entry. The data hold hundreds of thousands of distinct CDR3 sequences, with about a fifth observed a single time. Sequenced sample: peripheral blood. The receptor set was obtained from a woman between 18 and 29 years old with stable Graves' hyperthyroidism. Some clones in this sample may be carry-over from other donors' samples. The CDR3 runs from the conserved cysteine through the conserved F or W. D genes are given only for firm matches. Clone size is stated in some rows and not others, as once, few, many or a class when expanded.

j_call clone_size v_call d_call cdr3_nt cdr3_aa
TRBJ1-1 NA TRBV18 TRBD1 TGTGCCAGCTCACCACCGAGAGACAGGGGACCCAACACTGAAGCTTTCTTT CASSPPRDRGPNTEAFF
TRBJ2-5 many TRBV6-1 TRBD1 TGTGCCTCTTTGATGGACAGGGGGGAGACCCAGTACTTC CASLMDRGETQYF
TRBJ1-3 NA TRBV6-1 NA TGTGCCAGCAGTGTACAGAGAAGCTCTGGAAACACCATATATTTT CASSVQRSSGNTIYF
TRBJ2-2 few TRBV9 TRBD2 TGTGCCAGCAGCGCGTCTAGCGGGGGGGTCGGGGAGCTGTTTTTT CASSASSGGVGELFF
TRBJ2-3 NA TRBV11-2 TRBD2 TGTGCCAGCAGCTCCCCTAGCGGGAGGGCTAGAGATACGCAGTATTTT CASSSPSGRARDTQYF
TRBJ2-5 many TRBV29-1 NA TGCAGCGGCGGTCGACTGAGCGAAACATTGTACCAAGAGACCCAGTACTTC CSGGRLSETLYQETQYF
TRBJ1-2 many TRBV30 NA TGTGCCTGGAGTGTACAGGGTCAGAATGGCTACACCTTC CAWSVQGQNGYTF
TRBJ2-7 many TRBV10-3 TRBD2 TGTGCCATCAGTGAGTCTGGACTAGCGCGTGCCTACGAGCAGTACTTC CAISESGLARAYEQYF
TRBJ2-7 many TRBV7-2 TRBD2 TGTGCCAGCAGACTAGGGTCGGCGGGGGGGCGCGAGCAGTACTTC CASRLGSAGGREQYF
TRBJ1-6 many TRBV6-1 NA TGTGCCAGCAGCGATGCAGGGTTGAATTCACCCCTCCACTTT CASSDAGLNSPLHF
TRBJ1-2 many TRBV12-3/TRBV12-4 TRBD1 TGTGCCAGCAGCTACCTCGGGACAGATGGCTACACCTTC CASSYLGTDGYTF
TRBJ1-3 many TRBV14 NA TGTGCCAGCAGTCGGGCGGACAGTCCGAACTCTGGAAACACCATATATTTT CASSRADSPNSGNTIYF
TRBJ2-7 NA TRBV9 TRBD1 TGTGCCAGCAGCGGACAGGACAGGAACAATTACGAGCAGTACTTC CASSGQDRNNYEQYF
TRBJ2-7 many TRBV20-1 NA TGCAGTGCTAGAGAAGGCGGGTGGGGCAGAAACTACGAGCAGTACTTC CSAREGGWGRNYEQYF
TRBJ1-2 once TRBV6-1 TRBD1 TGTGCCAGCACCAACCGCGGGACAGGGGGCTCCAGCTACACCTTC CASTNRGTGGSSYTF
TRBJ2-4 few TRBV7-2 NA TGTGCCAGCAGCTCAGCCCGCGTAGGCCAAAACATTCAGTACTTC CASSSARVGQNIQYF
TRBJ1-2 many TRBV5-1 NA TGCGCCAGCAGCACCTCTGGATCCTATGGCTACACCTTC CASSTSGSYGYTF
TRBJ2-7 many TRBV28 TRBD2 TGTGCCAGCAGTTCCTCGCGGGGGTCCTACGAGCAGTACTTC CASSSSRGSYEQYF
TRBJ1-2 NA TRBV27 NA TGTGCCAGCAGCCAAACATACAGGGCCACGGCCTATGGCTACACCTTC CASSQTYRATAYGYTF
TRBJ1-3 many TRBV30 NA TGTGCCTGGAGTCCATACCGGGACTCCTGGAGTGGAAACACCATATATTTT CAWSPYRDSWSGNTIYF
TRBJ2-7 NA TRBV24-1 NA TGTGCCACCAGTGCCGGTGGGGGACCATCCTACGAGCAGTACTTC CATSAGGGPSYEQYF
TRBJ1-2 many TRBV6-5 TRBD1 TGTGCCAGCAGAACGACAGGGGGACGGTATGGCTACACCTTC CASRTTGGRYGYTF
TRBJ1-1 many TRBV5-1 NA TGCGCCAGCGCTTGGAGTGGGAACACTGAAGCTTTCTTT CASAWSGNTEAFF
TRBJ1-2 many TRBV6-1 NA TGTGCCAGCAGGAGAGAGGGGGGCTACACCTTC CASRREGGYTF
TRBJ2-5 NA TRBV10-3 TRBD1 TGTGCCATCAGTCGGACAGGGGGTAGGGGAGAGACCCAGTACTTC CAISRTGGRGETQYF
TRBJ2-4 NA TRBV27 NA TGTGCCAGCAGTTTATGGGGTCCAGGGTATGTCATTAAGTACTTC CASSLWGPGYVIKYF
TRBJ1-2 many TRBV5-1 NA TGCGCCAGCAGCATCACTGACTATGGCTACACCTTC CASSITDYGYTF
TRBJ2-5 NA TRBV12-3/TRBV12-4 TRBD1 TGTGCCAGCAGTCCATCGGGACAGGGGTGGAGGGAGACCCAGTACTTC CASSPSGQGWRETQYF
TRBJ1-5 many TRBV29-1 NA TGCAGCGTTTGGGGCGCGGGGCAGCCCCAGCATTTT CSVWGAGQPQHF
TRBJ2-5 many TRBV3-1 NA TGTGCCAGCAGCCAAGAATCCAGTATGACCGAGACCCAGTACTTC CASSQESSMTETQYF